The sequence of this T cell receptor beta chain was determined in a study of response to subunit inactivated influenza vaccine (dated by TCRdb to the late 2010s). A note on the overall study: The study used deep quantitative T cell receptor repertoire profiling to track responses to a trivalent subunit inactivated influenza vaccine.

Trimming at the junction amounts to 7 bases on V and 4 bases on J, and the germline ends lie 16 bases apart. The germline V gene (reference sequence) supplies CDR1 DFQATT and CDR2 SNEGSKA. The CDR3 has 13 amino acids, counting the end cysteine and phenylalanine. Only the CDR3 region is kept as DNA, spanning 39 bases read in frame from base 1. Study-wide conclusions, independent of this receptor: It was suggested by the authors that each seasonal influenza vaccination may recruit only a limited number of new T cells.

Libraries were prepared through RT-PCR. Sequencing instrument: Illumina HiSeq 2500. Starting from the raw public reads, TCRdb applied fastp trimming at Q25, assembled clones with MiXCR and retained in-frame beta chains. Here each entry gathers all rows of one CDR3 protein and keeps the most common genes and DNA. Across this sample there are some 850,000 distinct CDR3 sequences, with about 18% seen only once. Of the sample, approximately 11% falls within the top ten clones. As concerns this clonotype: No antigen is known for it. Base quality data are lacking; no much larger clone is found one base away.

The rearranged chain carries TRBV20-1 and TRBJ1-2, with TRBD1 perhaps the D gene, on 5 matching bases. Sequenced material: PBMCs from blood, taken more than 4 days after vaccination. This TCR was recovered from a man in his fifties or sixties who received an inactivated influenza vaccine. Donor details come from another sample of the same person, matched by shared clones. The DNA sequence reads TGCAGTGTCACGCCCCCAGGGCCCTATGGCTACACCTTC. It translates to CSVTPPGPYGYTF.